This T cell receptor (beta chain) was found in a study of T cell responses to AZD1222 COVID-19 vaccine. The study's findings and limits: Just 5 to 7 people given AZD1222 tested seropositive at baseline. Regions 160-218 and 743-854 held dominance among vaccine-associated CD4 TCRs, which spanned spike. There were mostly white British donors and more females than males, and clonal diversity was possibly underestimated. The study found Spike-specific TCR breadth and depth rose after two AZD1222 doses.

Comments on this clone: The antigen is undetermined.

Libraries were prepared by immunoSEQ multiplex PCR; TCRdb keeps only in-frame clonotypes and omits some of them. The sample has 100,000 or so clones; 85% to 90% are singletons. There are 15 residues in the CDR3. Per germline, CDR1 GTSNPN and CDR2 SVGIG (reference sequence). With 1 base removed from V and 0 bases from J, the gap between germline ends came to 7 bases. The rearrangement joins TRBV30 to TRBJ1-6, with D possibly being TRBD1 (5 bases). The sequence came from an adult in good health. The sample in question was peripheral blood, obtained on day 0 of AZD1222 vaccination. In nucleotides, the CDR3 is TGTGCCTGGAGTGAGGGGAGCTCCTATAATTCACCCCTCCACTTT. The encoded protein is CAWSEGSSYNSPLHF.